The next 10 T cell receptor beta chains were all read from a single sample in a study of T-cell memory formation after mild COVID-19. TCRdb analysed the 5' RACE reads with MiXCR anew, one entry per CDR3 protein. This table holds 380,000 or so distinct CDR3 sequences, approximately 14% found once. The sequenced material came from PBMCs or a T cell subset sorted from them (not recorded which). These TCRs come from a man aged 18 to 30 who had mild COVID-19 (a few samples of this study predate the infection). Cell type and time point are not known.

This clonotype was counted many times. DNA for the CDR3: TGTGCCAGCAGCTCTATCGGGGGCAATGAGCAGTTCTTC. Translating gives CASSSIGGNEQFF. The chain has TRBV7-3 and TRBJ2-1; possibly TRBD2 for D (6 bases). The length of the CDR3 is 13 residues. V lost 4 bases, J lost 6 bases, and 10 bases lay in between. The V gene's germline CDR1 is SGHTA and CDR2 FQGTGA.

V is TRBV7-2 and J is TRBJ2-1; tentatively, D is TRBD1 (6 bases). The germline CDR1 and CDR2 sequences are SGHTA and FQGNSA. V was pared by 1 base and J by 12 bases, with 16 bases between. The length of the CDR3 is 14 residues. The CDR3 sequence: CASSLVGAGTRQFF. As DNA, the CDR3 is TGTGCCAGCAGCTTAGTGGGGGCCGGGACCCGGCAGTTCTTC.

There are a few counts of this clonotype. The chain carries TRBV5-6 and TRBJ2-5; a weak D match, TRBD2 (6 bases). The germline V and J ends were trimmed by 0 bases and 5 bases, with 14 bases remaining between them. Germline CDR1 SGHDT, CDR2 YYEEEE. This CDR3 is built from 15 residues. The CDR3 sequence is CASSLGLSGVETQYF. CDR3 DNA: TGTGCCAGCAGCTTGGGGCTCTCGGGGGTGGAGACCCAGTACTTC.

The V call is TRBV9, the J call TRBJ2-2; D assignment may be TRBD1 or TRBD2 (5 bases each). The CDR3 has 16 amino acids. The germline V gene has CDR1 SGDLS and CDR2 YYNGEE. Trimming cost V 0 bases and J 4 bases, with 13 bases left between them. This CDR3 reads CASSVGPGPSTGELFF. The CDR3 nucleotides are TGTGCCAGCAGCGTAGGCCCGGGGCCCTCCACCGGGGAGCTGTTTTTT.

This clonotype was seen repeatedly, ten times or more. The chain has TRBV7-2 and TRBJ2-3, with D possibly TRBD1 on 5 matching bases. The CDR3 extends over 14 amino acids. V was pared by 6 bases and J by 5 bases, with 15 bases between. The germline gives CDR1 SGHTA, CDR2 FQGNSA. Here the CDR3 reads CASRKGAPGDTQYF. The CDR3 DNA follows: TGTGCCAGCAGGAAAGGGGCCCCAGGAGATACGCAGTATTTT.

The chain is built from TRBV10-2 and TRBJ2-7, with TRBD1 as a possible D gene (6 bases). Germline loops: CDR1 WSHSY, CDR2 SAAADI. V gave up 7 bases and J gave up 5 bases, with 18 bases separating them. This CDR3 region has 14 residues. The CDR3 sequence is CASKGDTGVHEQYF. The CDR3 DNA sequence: TGCGCCAGCAAGGGGGACACTGGGGTCCACGAGCAGTACTTC.

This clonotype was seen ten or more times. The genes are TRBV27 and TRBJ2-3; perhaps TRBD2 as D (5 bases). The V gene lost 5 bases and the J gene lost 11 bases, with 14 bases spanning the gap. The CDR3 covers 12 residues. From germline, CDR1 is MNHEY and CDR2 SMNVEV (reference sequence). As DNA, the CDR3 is TGTGCCAGCAGTCCCAATATGAGGGTGCAGTATTTT. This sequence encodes CASSPNMRVQYF.

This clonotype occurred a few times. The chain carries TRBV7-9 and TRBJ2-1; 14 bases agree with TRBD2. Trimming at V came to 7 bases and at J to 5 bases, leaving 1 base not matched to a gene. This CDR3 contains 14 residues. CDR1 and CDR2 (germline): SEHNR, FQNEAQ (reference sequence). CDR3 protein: CASMGLAGDNEQFF. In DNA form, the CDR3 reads TGTGCCAGCATGGGACTAGCGGGGGACAATGAGCAGTTCTTC.

The CDR3 region is CASSYNRRQANTGELFF. The CDR3 nucleotides read TGTGCCAGCAGTTACAATCGGCGACAGGCTAACACCGGGGAGCTGTTTTTT. The chain links TRBV6-2 or TRBV6-3 to TRBJ2-2, with D perhaps matching TRBD1 (6 bases). V was trimmed by 2 bases and J by 2 bases, leaving 15 bases between them. The CDR3 spans 17 residues. CDR1 MNHEY and CDR2 SVGEGT come from the germline V gene.

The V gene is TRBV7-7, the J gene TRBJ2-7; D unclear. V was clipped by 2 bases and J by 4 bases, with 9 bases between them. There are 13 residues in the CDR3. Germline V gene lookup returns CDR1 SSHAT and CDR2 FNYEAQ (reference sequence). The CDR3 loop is CASSLSKGYEQYF. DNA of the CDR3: TGTGCCAGCAGCTTATCGAAAGGGTACGAGCAGTACTTC.